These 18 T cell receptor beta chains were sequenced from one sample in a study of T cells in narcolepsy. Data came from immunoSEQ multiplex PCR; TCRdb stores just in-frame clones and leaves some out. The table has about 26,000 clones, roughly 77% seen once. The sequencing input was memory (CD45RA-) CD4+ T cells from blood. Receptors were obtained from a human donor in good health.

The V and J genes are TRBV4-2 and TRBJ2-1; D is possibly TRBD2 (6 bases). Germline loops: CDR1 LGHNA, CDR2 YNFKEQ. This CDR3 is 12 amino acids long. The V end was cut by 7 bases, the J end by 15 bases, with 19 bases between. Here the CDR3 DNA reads TGTGCCAGCACATTTCCGGGACTTCCATTGTTCTTC. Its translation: CASTFPGLPLFF.

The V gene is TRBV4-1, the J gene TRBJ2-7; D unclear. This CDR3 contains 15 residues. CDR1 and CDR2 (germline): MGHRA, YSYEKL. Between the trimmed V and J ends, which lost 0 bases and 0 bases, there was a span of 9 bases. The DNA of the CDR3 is TGCGCCAGCAGCCAAGAAATACGGAGCTCCTACGAGCAGTACTTC. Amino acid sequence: CASSQEIRSSYEQYF.

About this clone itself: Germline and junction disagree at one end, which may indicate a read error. The chain's CDR3 is CASSSRDRGTWAF. Written as DNA, the CDR3 is TGTGCCAGCAGCTCCCGGGACAGGGGGACCTGGGCCTTC. The V call is TRBV7-3, the J call TRBJ1-2, with 11 bases that match TRBD1. CDR1 and CDR2 from the germline V gene are SGHTA and FQGTGA. The CDR3 extends over 13 amino acids.

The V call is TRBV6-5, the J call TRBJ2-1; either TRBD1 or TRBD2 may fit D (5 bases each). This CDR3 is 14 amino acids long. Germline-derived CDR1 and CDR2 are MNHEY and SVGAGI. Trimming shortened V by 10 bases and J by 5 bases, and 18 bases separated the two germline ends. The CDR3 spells CATTYTGLNNEQFF. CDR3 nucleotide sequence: TGTGCCACCACTTACACAGGACTCAACAATGAGCAGTTCTTC.

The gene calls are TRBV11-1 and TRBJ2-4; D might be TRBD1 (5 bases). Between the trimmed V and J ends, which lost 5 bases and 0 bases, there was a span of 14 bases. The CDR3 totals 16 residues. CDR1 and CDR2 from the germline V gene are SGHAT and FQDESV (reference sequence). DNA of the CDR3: TGTGCCAGCAGCCGAGACAGCCTCCAAGCCAAAAACATTCAGTACTTC. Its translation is CASSRDSLQAKNIQYF.

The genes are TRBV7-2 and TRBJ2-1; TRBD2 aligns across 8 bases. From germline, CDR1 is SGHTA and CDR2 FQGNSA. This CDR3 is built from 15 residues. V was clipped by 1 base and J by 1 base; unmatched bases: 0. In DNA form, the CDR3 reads TGTGCCAGCAGCTTAGTAGCGGGGTCCTACAATGAGCAGTTCTTC. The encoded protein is CASSLVAGSYNEQFF.

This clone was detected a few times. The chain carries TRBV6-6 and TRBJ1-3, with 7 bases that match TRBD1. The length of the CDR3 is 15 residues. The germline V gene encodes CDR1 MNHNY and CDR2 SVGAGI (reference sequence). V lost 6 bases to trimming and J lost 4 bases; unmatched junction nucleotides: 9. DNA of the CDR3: TGTGCCAGCAGCTCCGGGACAGCAACAGGAAACACCATATATTTT. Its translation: CASSSGTATGNTIYF.

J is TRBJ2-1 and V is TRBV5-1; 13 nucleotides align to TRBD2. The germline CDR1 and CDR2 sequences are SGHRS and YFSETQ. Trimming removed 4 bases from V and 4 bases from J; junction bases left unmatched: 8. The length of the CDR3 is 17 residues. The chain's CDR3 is CASSPPSTSGGYNEQFF. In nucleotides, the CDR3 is TGCGCCAGCAGCCCTCCTTCGACTAGCGGGGGGTACAATGAGCAGTTCTTC.

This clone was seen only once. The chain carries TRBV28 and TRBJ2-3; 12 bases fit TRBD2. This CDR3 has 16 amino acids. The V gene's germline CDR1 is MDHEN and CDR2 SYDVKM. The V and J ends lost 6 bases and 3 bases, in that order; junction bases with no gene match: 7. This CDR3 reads CASSTTSGRGTDTQYF. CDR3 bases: TGTGCCAGCAGCACGACTAGCGGGAGAGGAACAGATACGCAGTATTTT.

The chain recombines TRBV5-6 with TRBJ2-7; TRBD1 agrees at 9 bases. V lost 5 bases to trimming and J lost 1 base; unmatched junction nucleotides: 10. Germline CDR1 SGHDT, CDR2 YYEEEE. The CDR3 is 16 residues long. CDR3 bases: TGTGCCAGCAGGCCGGGGTGGGACAGGGCGTCCTACGAGCAGTACTTC. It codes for CASRPGWDRASYEQYF.

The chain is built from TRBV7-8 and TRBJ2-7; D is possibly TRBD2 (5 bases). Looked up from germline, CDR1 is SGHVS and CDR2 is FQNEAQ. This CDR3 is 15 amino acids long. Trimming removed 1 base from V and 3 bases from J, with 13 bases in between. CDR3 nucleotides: TGTGCCAGCAGCTTAGGAGGGCTGACTAACTACGAGCAGTACTTC. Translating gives CASSLGGLTNYEQYF.

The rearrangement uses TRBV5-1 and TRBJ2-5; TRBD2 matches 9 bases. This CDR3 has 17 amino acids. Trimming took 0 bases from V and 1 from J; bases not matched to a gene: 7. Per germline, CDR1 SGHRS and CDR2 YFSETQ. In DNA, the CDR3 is TGCGCCAGCAGCTTGGCCGGGGTAGCGGGGGCCCAAGAGACCCAGTACTTC. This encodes CASSLAGVAGAQETQYF.

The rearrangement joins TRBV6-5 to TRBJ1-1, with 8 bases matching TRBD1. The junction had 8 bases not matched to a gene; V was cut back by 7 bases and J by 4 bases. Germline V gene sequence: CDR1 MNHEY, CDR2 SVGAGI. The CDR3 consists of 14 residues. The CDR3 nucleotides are TGTGCCAGCAACTCCAGGGGGCGCACCACTGAAGCTTTCTTT. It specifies CASNSRGRTTEAFF.

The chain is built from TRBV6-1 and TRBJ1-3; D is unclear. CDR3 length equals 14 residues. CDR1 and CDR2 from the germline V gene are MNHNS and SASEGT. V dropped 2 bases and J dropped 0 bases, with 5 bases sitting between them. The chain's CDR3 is CASSEQSSGNTIYF. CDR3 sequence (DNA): TGTGCCAGCAGTGAACAGAGCTCTGGAAACACCATATATTTT.

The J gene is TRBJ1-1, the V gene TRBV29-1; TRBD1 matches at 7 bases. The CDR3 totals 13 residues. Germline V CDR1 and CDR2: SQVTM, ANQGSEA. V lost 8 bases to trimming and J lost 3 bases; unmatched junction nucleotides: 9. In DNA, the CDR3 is TGCAGCTTTGGACAGGTCGGATACACTGAAGCTTTCTTT. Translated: CSFGQVGYTEAFF.

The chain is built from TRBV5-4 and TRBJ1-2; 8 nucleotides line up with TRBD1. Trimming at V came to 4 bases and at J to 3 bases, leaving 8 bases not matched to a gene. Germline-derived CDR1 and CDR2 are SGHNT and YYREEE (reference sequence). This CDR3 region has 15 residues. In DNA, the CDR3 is TGTGCCAGCAGCATAGACAGGGGTGGGGACTATGGCTACACCTTC. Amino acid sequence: CASSIDRGGDYGYTF.

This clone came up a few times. This CDR3 is CASSGGQGAIDTQYF. The CDR3 region has the DNA TGTGCCAGCAGCGGGGGACAGGGGGCCATAGATACGCAGTATTTT. The chain links TRBV9 to TRBJ2-3; the match to TRBD1 covers 12 bases. The CDR3 has 15 residues. CDR1 is SGDLS, CDR2 YYNGEE, per germline. The V gene end was trimmed by 3 bases and the J gene end by 5 bases; junction bases not matched to a gene: 4. Filled out from reference TRBV9 and TRBJ2-3, the complete variable domain reads DSGVTQTPKHLITATGQRVTLRCSPRSGDLSVYWYQQSLDQGLQFLIQYYNGEERAKGNILERFSAQQFPDLHSELNLSSLELGDSALYFCASSGGQGAIDTQYFGPGTRLTVL.

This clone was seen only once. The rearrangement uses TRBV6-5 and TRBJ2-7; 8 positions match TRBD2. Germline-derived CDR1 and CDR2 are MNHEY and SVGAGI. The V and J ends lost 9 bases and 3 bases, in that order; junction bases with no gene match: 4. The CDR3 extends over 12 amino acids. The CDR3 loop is CASRGGHYEQYF. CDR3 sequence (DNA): TGTGCCAGTCGGGGGGGGCACTACGAGCAGTACTTC.